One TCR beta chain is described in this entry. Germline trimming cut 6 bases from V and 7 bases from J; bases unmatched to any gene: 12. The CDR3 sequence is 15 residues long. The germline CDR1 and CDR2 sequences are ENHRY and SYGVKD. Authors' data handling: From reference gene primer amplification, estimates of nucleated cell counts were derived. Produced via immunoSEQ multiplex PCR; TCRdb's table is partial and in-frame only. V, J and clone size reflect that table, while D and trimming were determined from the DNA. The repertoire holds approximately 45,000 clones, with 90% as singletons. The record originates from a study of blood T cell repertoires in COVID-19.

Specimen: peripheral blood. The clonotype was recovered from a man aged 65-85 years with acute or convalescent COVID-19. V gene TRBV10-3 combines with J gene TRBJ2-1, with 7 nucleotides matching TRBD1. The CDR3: CAISEPLTGLNEQFF. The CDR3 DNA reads TGTGCCATCAGCGAGCCTTTGACAGGGTTGAATGAGCAGTTCTTC.